One and the same sample provided the 28 T cell receptor beta chains below, sequenced in a study of T-cell reconstitution after alpha-beta-depleted transplantation in children. A TCRbeta library incorporating unique molecular identifiers was prepared. TCRdb fed the PCR reads into MiXCR, producing one record per CDR3 protein. The sample has fewer than 750,000 distinct CDR3 sequences, about a quarter seen once; the top ten hold around a third. The source was PBMCs, collected before TCRalphabeta/CD19-depleted stem cell transplant. Source of these receptors: a boy under three years old with Wiskott-Aldrich syndrome, due to receive a stem cell transplant.

In this sample, this clonotype turned up a few times. V is TRBV15 and J is TRBJ2-1; 11 bases align to TRBD1. Germline CDR1 LNHNV, CDR2 YYDKDF (reference sequence). V was clipped by 5 bases and J by 6 bases; unmatched bases: 6. There are 15 residues in the CDR3. The CDR3 DNA reads TGTGCCACCAGCCTTGGACAGGGGGCGACCAATGAGCAGTTCTTC. Protein: CATSLGQGATNEQFF.

CDR3 amino acids: CASRPRGRDTEAFF. The CDR3 DNA follows: TGTGCCAGCAGGCCGAGGGGGCGTGACACTGAAGCTTTCTTT. This chain uses TRBV7-9 with TRBJ1-1, with 7 nucleotides matching TRBD1. V was pared by 6 bases and J by 3 bases, with 7 bases of the junction left unmatched. Germline-derived CDR1 and CDR2 are SEHNR and FQNEAQ (reference sequence). This CDR3 region has 14 residues.

The chain has TRBV19 and TRBJ2-1; a weak D match, TRBD1 (6 bases). CDR3 length: 15 residues. Trimming shortened V by 5 bases and J by 8 bases, and 19 bases separated the two germline ends. The germline V gene encodes CDR1 LNHDA and CDR2 SQIVND (reference sequence). The CDR3 loop reads CASSALLIGGDEQFF. The CDR3, as DNA: TGTGCCAGTAGTGCTCTTCTCATTGGGGGCGATGAGCAGTTCTTC. Supplemented by reference TRBV19 and TRBJ2-1, the full variable domain reads DGGITQSPKYLFRKEGQNVTLSCEQNLNHDAMYWYRQDPGQGLRLIYYSQIVNDFQKGDIAEGYSVSREKKESFPLTVTSAQKNPTAFYLCASSALLIGGDEQFFGPGTRLTVL.

Regarding this clonotype: One end of the junction is discordant with germline, which a read error may explain. This chain joins TRBV3-1 and TRBJ2-1; D gene uncertain. The germline V gene has CDR1 LGHDT and CDR2 YNNKEL (reference sequence). The CDR3 has 13 residues. CDR3 residues: CARSQLAYNEQFF. CDR3 bases: TGTGCCAGGAGCCAACTGGCCTACAATGAGCAGTTCTTC.

There are a few counts of this clonotype. The chain carries TRBV5-1 and TRBJ2-1; 8 bases fit TRBD2. The V and J ends lost 4 bases and 7 bases, in that order; junction bases with no gene match: 7. There are 14 residues in the CDR3. CDR1 SGHRS and CDR2 YFSETQ come from the germline V gene. CDR3 in amino acids: CASSAGLGGNEQFF. The CDR3 region has the DNA TGCGCCAGCAGCGCGGGACTAGGAGGAAATGAGCAGTTCTTC.

The CDR3 region is CASSQQVRHTEAFF. For the CDR3, the DNA is TGCGCCAGCAGCCAACAGGTTAGGCACACTGAAGCTTTCTTT. J is TRBJ1-1 and V is TRBV4-1; D is unresolved. The germline V gene has CDR1 MGHRA and CDR2 YSYEKL. The CDR3 covers 14 residues. The V and J ends lost 2 bases and 3 bases respectively, with 10 bases between them.

The J gene is TRBJ2-7, the V gene TRBV12-3 or TRBV12-4; D is undetermined. V dropped 5 bases and J dropped 2 bases, with 7 bases sitting between them. CDR3 length: 12 amino acids. CDR3 in DNA: TGTGCCAGCAGTAAAAGGGCCTACGAGCAGTACTTC. Translation: CASSKRAYEQYF.

The chain joins TRBV5-1 to TRBJ1-6, with 7 bases lining up with TRBD1. V was pared by 4 bases and J by 9 bases, with 10 bases of the junction left unmatched. The germline V gene has CDR1 SGHRS and CDR2 YFSETQ. The CDR3 loop spans 15 amino acids. CDR3 sequence (DNA): TGCGCCAGCAGCAAGGATGGACAGGCGGGTTCACCCCTCCACTTT. It translates to CASSKDGQAGSPLHF. Supplemented by reference TRBV5-1 and TRBJ1-6, the full variable domain reads KAGVTQTPRYLIKTRGQQVTLSCSPISGHRSVSWYQQTPGQGLQFLFEYFSETQRNKGNFPGRFSGRQFSNSRSEMNVSTLELGDSALYLCASSKDGQAGSPLHFGNGTRLTVT.

The chain has TRBV7-2 and TRBJ2-4, with 7 bases matching TRBD2. CDR1 and CDR2 from the germline V gene are SGHTA and FQGNSA. V was clipped by 1 base and J by 0 bases; unmatched bases: 3. The CDR3 extends over 16 amino acids. CDR3 amino acids: CASSLVSGGAKNIQYF. CDR3 DNA sequence: TGTGCCAGCAGCTTAGTTTCGGGAGGAGCCAAAAACATTCAGTACTTC.

The rearrangement links TRBV11-2 to TRBJ2-2; 8 bases are a match to TRBD1. Germline-derived CDR1 and CDR2 are SGHAT and FQNNGV. V shed 6 bases and J 1 base; nucleotides not matched to a gene: 13. The CDR3 loop spans 18 amino acids. CDR3 residues: CASSSRGRQGLNTGELFF. Written as DNA, the CDR3 is TGTGCCAGCAGTTCTAGAGGGCGACAGGGGCTGAACACCGGGGAGCTGTTTTTT. Based on the CDR3 plus reference TRBV11-2 and TRBJ2-2, the full variable domain is EAGVAQSPRYKIIEKRQSVAFWCNPISGHATLYWYQQILGQGPKLLIQFQNNGVVDDSQLPKDRFSAERLKGVDSTLKIQPAKLEDSAVYLCASSSRGRQGLNTGELFFGEGSRLTVL.

V usage is TRBV4-1 and J usage is TRBJ2-7; D is undetermined. The CDR3 is 12 amino acids. Per germline, CDR1 MGHRA and CDR2 YSYEKL. Deletions cut 3 bases from V and 4 bases from J, with 7 bases between. The CDR3, as DNA: TGCGCCAGCAGCCACAACAAATACGAGCAGTACTTC. Translating it yields CASSHNKYEQYF.

This clonotype occurred a few times. The J gene is TRBJ2-3, the V gene TRBV20-1; TRBD2 matches 10 bases. The CDR3 extends over 16 amino acids. V shed 3 bases and J 5 bases; nucleotides not matched to a gene: 11. Germline-derived CDR1 and CDR2 are DFQATT and SNEGSKA (reference sequence). The CDR3: CSASSSGRALGDTQYF. DNA for the CDR3: TGCAGTGCTAGTTCGAGCGGGAGGGCCCTCGGAGATACGCAGTATTTT.

This chain connects TRBV5-1 to TRBJ2-7; D is ambiguous. Germline V gene sequence: CDR1 SGHRS, CDR2 YFSETQ. Trimming took 5 bases from V and 4 from J, leaving 19 bases between them. The CDR3 extends over 15 amino acids. The CDR3 DNA is TGCGCCAGCAGTAAAGAAGGCATAGAGACATACGAGCAGTACTTC. It translates to CASSKEGIETYEQYF.

V is TRBV5-1 and J is TRBJ2-5; the D gene could be TRBD1 or TRBD2 (5 bases each). The CDR3 has 15 residues. Between the trimmed V and J ends, which lost 1 base and 1 base, there was a span of 11 bases. Germline V gives CDR1 SGHRS, CDR2 YFSETQ. The CDR3 DNA reads as TGCGCCAGCAGCTTGTCGGGACGGCTCCAAGAGACCCAGTACTTC. Encoded protein: CASSLSGRLQETQYF.

This clonotype was found a few times. V usage is TRBV5-8 and J usage is TRBJ2-7; weak D call: TRBD2 (5 bases). The CDR3 consists of 12 residues. CDR1 is SGHTS, CDR2 YDEGEE, per germline. V was trimmed by 6 bases and J by 2 bases, leaving 9 bases between them. CDR3 in DNA: TGTGCCAGCACGCGGGTTGCCTACGAGCAGTACTTC. Protein sequence: CASTRVAYEQYF.

The rearrangement uses TRBV28 and TRBJ2-3, with 7 bases aligning to TRBD2. This CDR3 is built from 17 residues. The V gene's germline CDR1 is MDHEN and CDR2 SYDVKM. With 2 bases clipped from V and 1 base from J, the junction kept 9 bases outside the gene matches. In DNA, the CDR3 is TGTGCCAGCAGTTTAGACCTTCTAGCGGCCGGCACAGATACGCAGTATTTT. It specifies CASSLDLLAAGTDTQYF.

J is TRBJ2-1 and V is TRBV28; 9 bases agree with TRBD2. The germline V gene encodes CDR1 MDHEN and CDR2 SYDVKM. Trimming took 6 bases from V and 2 from J; bases not matched to a gene: 8. The CDR3 length is 16 residues. In nucleotides, the CDR3 is TGTGCCAGCAGAGCCTCTAGCGGGATACCCTACAATGAGCAGTTCTTC. This encodes CASRASSGIPYNEQFF. The full variable domain, with the rest looked up from reference TRBV28 and TRBJ2-1, is DVKVTQSSRYLVKRTGEKVFLECVQDMDHENMFWYRQDPGLGLRLIYFSYDVKMKEKGDIPEGYSVSREKKERFSLILESASTNQTSMYLCASRASSGIPYNEQFFGPGTRLTVL.

The chain links TRBV6-1 to TRBJ2-1, with 10 bases that match TRBD2. The V segment lost 6 bases and the J segment 5 bases; nucleotides outside the gene matches: 4. The CDR3 has 14 residues. From germline, CDR1 is MNHNS and CDR2 SASEGT. In DNA form, the CDR3 reads TGTGCCAGCAGACTAGCGGGACCAAACAATGAGCAGTTCTTC. Protein product: CASRLAGPNNEQFF.

The chain joins TRBV20-1 to TRBJ2-1, with 7 bases matching TRBD2. Per germline, CDR1 DFQATT and CDR2 SNEGSKA (reference sequence). CDR3 size: 15 residues. The junction had 7 bases not matched to a gene; V was cut back by 5 bases and J by 0 bases. CDR3 nucleotide sequence: TGCAGTGCTTGGACTAGTCAGAGCTCCTACAATGAGCAGTTCTTC. It yields the protein CSAWTSQSSYNEQFF.

This clonotype came up a few times. The chain joins TRBV3-1 to TRBJ1-3, with D unresolved. Trimming removed 5 bases at V and 0 bases at J, with 8 bases between. Per germline, CDR1 LGHDT and CDR2 YNNKEL (reference sequence). The CDR3 runs 14 residues. CDR3 in DNA: TGTGCCAGCAGCATTCGGTTCTCTGGAAACACCATATATTTT. This sequence encodes CASSIRFSGNTIYF.

This clonotype appeared a few times. The chain joins TRBV7-2 to TRBJ2-5; TRBD2 matches at 9 bases. V lost 0 bases to trimming and J lost 10 bases; unmatched junction nucleotides: 6. Germline assignment: CDR1 SGHTA and CDR2 FQGNSA. The CDR3 extends over 14 amino acids. The CDR3 bases are TGTGCCAGCAGCTTAGCCATTAGCGGGAGAATCCAGTACTTC. Protein product: CASSLAISGRIQYF.

The J gene is TRBJ2-1, the V gene TRBV20-1; D is uncertain. The germline V and J ends were trimmed by 6 bases and 0 bases, with 12 bases remaining between them. This CDR3 has 14 residues. In germline, CDR1 is DFQATT, CDR2 SNEGSKA (reference sequence). The CDR3 DNA is TGCAGTGCCAAAACCCCCTCCTCCTACAATGAGCAGTTCTTC. Translation: CSAKTPSSYNEQFF.

This sequence joins TRBV12-3 or TRBV12-4 and TRBJ2-1, with D unclear. V shed 6 bases and J shed 9 bases, with 12 bases lying between them. The CDR3 has 12 residues. The CDR3 here is CASSSTGSEQFF. CDR3 in DNA: TGTGCCAGCAGCTCGACTGGTTCTGAGCAGTTCTTC.

Note on this clonotype: One end of the junction fails to match germline, which may point to a read error. V is TRBV11-1 and J is TRBJ2-5, with D perhaps assigned TRBD1 or TRBD2 (5 bases each). The CDR3 covers 15 residues. Germline V gives CDR1 SGHAT, CDR2 FQDESV (reference sequence). The CDR3 region is CAISLGVRDEETQYF. The CDR3 DNA is TGTGCCATCAGCTTAGGAGTCAGGGACGAAGAGACCCAGTACTTC.

This rearrangement joins TRBV5-1 to TRBJ2-5, with 10 bases matching TRBD2. This CDR3 is built from 14 residues. J gave up 5 bases and V 2 bases, and 3 bases lay outside the gene matches. CDR1 and CDR2 from the germline V gene are SGHRS and YFSETQ. The CDR3 DNA follows: TGCGCCAGCAGCTTAGCTAGCGGGAGCGAGACCCAGTACTTC. The encoded protein is CASSLASGSETQYF.

To note about this clonotype: Relative to the germline gene, one junction end is altered; a read error may explain this. The chain links TRBV4-1 to TRBJ2-5; 15 nucleotides match TRBD2. This CDR3 spans 19 amino acids. Germline CDR1 is MGHRA and CDR2 is YSYEKL. For the CDR3, the DNA is TGCGCCAGCAGCCAAGACAACCCGGGACTAGCGGGAGGTCAAGAGACCCAGTGCTTC. Protein: CASSQDNPGLAGGQETQCF.

This clonotype was picked up a small number of times. V gene TRBV7-3 combines with J gene TRBJ2-7; tentatively, D is TRBD1 (6 bases). Germline CDR1 and CDR2: SGHTA and FQGTGA. The CDR3 covers 14 residues. V lost 5 bases and J 7 bases, leaving 18 bases between the germline ends. This CDR3 reads CASSPRAGAQEQYF. Here the CDR3 DNA reads TGTGCCAGCAGCCCGCGTGCAGGGGCTCAAGAGCAGTACTTC.

In this sample, this clonotype turned up a few times. The gene calls are TRBV29-1 and TRBJ2-3, with a tentative D call TRBD1 (5 bases). The germline V gene has CDR1 SQVTM and CDR2 ANQGSEA. The V and J ends lost 2 bases and 6 bases respectively, with 15 bases between them. The CDR3 runs to 14 residues. This chain's CDR3 is CSVERTPKEDTQYF. The CDR3 nucleotides are TGCAGCGTTGAAAGGACACCCAAGGAGGATACGCAGTATTTT.